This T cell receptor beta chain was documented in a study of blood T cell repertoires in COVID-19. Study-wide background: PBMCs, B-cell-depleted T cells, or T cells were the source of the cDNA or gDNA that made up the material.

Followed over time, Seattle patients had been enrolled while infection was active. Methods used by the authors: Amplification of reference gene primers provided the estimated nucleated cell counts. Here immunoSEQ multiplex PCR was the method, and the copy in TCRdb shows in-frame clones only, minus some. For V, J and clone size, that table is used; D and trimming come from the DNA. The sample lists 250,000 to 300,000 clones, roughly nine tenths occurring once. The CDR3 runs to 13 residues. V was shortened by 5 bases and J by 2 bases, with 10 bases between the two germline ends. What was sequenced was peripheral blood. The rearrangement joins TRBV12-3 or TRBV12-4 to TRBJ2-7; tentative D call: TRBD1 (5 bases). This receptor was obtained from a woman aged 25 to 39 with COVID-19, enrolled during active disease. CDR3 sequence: CASSQGSAYEQYF. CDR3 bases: TGTGCCAGCAGTCAGGGCAGCGCCTACGAGCAGTACTTC.